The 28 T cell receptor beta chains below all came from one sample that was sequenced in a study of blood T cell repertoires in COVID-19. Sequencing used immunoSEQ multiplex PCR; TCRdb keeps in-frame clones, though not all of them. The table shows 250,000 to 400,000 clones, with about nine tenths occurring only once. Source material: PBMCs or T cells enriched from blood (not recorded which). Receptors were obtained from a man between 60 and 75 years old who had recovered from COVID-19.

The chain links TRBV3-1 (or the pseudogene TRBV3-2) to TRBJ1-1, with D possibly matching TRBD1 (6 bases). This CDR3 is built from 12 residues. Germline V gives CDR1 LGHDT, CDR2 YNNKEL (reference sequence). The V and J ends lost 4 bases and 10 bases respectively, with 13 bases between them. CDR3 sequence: CASSPTGRGAFF. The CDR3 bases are TGTGCCAGCAGCCCCACGGGCAGGGGAGCTTTCTTT.

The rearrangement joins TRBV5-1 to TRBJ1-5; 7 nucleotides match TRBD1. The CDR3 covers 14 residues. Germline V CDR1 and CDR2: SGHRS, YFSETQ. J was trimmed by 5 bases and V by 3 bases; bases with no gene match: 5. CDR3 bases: TGCGCCAGCAGCTCGGAGGGGGCCGATCAGCCCCAGCATTTT. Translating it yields CASSSEGADQPQHF.

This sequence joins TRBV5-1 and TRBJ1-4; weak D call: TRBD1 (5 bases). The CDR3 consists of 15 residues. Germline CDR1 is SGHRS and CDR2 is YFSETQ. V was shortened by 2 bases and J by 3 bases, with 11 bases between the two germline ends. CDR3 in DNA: TGCGCCAGCAGCTTACTTGTGGGGCCTAATGAAAAACTGTTTTTT. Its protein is CASSLLVGPNEKLFF.

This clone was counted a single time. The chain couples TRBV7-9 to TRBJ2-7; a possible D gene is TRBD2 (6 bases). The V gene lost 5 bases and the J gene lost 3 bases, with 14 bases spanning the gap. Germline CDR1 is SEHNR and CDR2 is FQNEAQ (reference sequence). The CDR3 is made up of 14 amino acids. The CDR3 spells CASSPTGLNYEQYF. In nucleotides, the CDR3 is TGTGCCAGCAGCCCTACCGGACTAAACTACGAGCAGTACTTC.

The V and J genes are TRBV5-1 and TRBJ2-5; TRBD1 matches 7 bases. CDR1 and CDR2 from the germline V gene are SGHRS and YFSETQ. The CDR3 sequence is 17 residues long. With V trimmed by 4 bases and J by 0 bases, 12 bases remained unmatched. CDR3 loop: CASSAQPGQTYQETQYF. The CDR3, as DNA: TGCGCCAGCAGCGCTCAACCGGGACAGACGTACCAAGAGACCCAGTACTTC.

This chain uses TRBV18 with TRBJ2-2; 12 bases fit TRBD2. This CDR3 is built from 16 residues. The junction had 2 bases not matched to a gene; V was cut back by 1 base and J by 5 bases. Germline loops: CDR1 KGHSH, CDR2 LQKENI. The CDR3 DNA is TGTGCCAGCTCACCACGACTAGCGGGAGCAACCGGGGAGCTGTTTTTT. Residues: CASSPRLAGATGELFF.

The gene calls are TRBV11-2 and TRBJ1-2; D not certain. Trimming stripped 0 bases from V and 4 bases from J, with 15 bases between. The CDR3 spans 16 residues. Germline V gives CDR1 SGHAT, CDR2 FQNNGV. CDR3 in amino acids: CASSLDKDSRFYGYTF. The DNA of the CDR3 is TGTGCCAGCAGCTTAGATAAGGACTCAAGATTCTATGGCTACACCTTC.

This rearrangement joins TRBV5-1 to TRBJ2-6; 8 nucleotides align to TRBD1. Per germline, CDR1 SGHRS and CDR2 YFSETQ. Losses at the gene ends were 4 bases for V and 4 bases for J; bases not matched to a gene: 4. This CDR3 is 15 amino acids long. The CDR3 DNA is TGCGCCAGCAGCGCGGGACAGGCCGGGGCCAACGTCCTGACTTTC. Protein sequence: CASSAGQAGANVLTF.

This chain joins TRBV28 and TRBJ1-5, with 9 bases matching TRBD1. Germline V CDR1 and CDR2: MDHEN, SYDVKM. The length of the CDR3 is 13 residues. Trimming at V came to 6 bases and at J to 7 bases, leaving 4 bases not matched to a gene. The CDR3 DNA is TGTGCCAGCAGCCGGGACAGGGAACAGCCCCAGCATTTT. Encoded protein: CASSRDREQPQHF.

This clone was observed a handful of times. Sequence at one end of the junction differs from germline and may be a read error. CDR3 amino acids: CASTLGNGNNEQFF. In DNA, the CDR3 is TGTGCCAGCACCTTAGGGAACGGGAACAATGAGCAGTTCTTC. The chain combines TRBV7-9 with TRBJ2-1; D is perhaps TRBD2 (5 bases). This CDR3 comprises 14 residues. Germline V lookup: CDR1 SEHNR, CDR2 FQNEAQ (reference sequence).

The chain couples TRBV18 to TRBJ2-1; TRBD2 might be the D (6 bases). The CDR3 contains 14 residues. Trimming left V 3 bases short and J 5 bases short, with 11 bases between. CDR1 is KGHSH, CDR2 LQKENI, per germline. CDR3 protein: CASSPGGKDNEQFF. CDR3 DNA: TGTGCCAGCTCACCGGGCGGGAAAGACAATGAGCAGTTCTTC.

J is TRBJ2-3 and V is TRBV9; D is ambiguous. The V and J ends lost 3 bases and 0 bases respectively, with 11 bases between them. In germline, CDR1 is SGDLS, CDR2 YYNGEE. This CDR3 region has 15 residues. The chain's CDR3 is CASSGGPTSTDTQYF. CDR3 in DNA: TGTGCCAGCAGCGGCGGTCCAACAAGCACAGATACGCAGTATTTT.

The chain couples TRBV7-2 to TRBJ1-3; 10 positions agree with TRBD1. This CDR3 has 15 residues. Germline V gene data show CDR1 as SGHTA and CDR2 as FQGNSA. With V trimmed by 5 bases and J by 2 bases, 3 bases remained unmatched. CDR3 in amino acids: CASSQGQGAGNTIYF. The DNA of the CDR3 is TGTGCCAGCAGCCAAGGACAGGGGGCTGGAAACACCATATATTTT.

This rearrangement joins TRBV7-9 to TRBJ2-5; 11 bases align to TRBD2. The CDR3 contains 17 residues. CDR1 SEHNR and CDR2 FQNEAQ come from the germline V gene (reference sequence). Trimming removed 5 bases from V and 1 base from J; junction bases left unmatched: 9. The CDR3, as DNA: TGTGCCAGCAGCGAGGGACTAGCGGTGGCCAGCCAAGAGACCCAGTACTTC. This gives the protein CASSEGLAVASQETQYF.

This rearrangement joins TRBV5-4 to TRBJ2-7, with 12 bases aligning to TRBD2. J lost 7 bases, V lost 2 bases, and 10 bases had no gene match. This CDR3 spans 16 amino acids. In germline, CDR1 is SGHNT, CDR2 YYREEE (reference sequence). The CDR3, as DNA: TGTGCCAGCAGCTTTCGGCTAGCGGGAGGGCCGGGGGAGCAGTACTTC. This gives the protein CASSFRLAGGPGEQYF.

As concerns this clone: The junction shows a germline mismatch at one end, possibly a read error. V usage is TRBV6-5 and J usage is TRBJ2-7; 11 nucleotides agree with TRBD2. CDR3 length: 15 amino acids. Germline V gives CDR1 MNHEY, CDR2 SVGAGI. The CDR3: CASSDSGLAVREQYF. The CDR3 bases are TGTGCCAGCAGTGACTCGGGACTAGCGGTCCGGGAGCAGTACTTC.

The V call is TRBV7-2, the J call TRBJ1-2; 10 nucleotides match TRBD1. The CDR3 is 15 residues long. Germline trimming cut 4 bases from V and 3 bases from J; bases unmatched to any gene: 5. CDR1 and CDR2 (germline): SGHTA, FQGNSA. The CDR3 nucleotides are TGTGCCAGCAGCTCGATGACAGGGGGCGACTATGGCTACACCTTC. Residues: CASSSMTGGDYGYTF. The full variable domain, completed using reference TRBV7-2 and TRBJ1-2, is GAGVSQSPSNKVTEKGKDVELRCDPISGHTALYWYRQSLGQGLEFLIYFQGNSAPDKSGLPSDRFSAERTGGSVSTLTIQRTQQEDSAVYLCASSSMTGGDYGYTFGSGTRLTVV.

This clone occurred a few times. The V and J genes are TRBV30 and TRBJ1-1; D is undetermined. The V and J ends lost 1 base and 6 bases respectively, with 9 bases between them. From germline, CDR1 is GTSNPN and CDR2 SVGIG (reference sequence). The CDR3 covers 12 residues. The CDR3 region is CAWSDFGPEAFF. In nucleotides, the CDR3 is TGTGCCTGGAGTGACTTTGGGCCTGAAGCTTTCTTT.

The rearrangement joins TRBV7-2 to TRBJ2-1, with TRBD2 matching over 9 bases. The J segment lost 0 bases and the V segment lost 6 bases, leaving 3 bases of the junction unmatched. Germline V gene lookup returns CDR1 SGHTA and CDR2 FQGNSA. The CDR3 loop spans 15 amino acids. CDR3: CASSYSGSSYNEQFF. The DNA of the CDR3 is TGTGCCAGCAGTTATAGCGGGAGCTCCTACAATGAGCAGTTCTTC. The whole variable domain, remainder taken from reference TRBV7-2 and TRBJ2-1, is GAGVSQSPSNKVTEKGKDVELRCDPISGHTALYWYRQSLGQGLEFLIYFQGNSAPDKSGLPSDRFSAERTGGSVSTLTIQRTQQEDSAVYLCASSYSGSSYNEQFFGPGTRLTVL.

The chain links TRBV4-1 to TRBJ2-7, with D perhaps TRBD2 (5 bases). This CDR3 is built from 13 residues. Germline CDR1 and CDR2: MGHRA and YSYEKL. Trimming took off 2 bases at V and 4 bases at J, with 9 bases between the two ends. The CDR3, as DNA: TGCGCCAGCAGCCAACATGAGCGGTACGAGCAGTACTTC. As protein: CASSQHERYEQYF.

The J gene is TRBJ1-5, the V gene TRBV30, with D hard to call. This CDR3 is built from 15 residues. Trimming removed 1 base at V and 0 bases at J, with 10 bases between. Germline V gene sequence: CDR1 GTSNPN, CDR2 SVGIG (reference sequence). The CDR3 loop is CAWSGGRYSNQPQHF. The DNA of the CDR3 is TGTGCCTGGAGTGGCGGCAGATATAGCAATCAGCCCCAGCATTTT.

This CDR3 reads CASSLADRGKYEQYF. In DNA form, the CDR3 reads TGTGCCAGCAGCTTAGCAGACAGGGGGAAGTACGAGCAGTACTTC. The chain couples TRBV11-1 to TRBJ2-7, with TRBD1 matching 9 bases. CDR3 length: 15 residues. With 0 bases clipped from V and 4 bases from J, the junction kept 4 bases outside the gene matches. Germline CDR1 and CDR2: SGHAT and FQDESV (reference sequence).

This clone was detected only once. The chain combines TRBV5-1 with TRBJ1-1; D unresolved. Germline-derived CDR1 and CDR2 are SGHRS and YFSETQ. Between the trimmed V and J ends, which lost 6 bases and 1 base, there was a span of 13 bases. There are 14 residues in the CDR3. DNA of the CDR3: TGCGCCAGCACAGAGGCGAGGAGGAACACTGAAGCTTTCTTT. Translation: CASTEARRNTEAFF.

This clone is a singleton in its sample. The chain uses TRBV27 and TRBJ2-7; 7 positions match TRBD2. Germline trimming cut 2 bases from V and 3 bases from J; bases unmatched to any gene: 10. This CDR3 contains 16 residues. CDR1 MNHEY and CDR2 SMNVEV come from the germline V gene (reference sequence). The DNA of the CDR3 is TGTGCCAGCAGTTTACTGGTCAGCGGGACCAACTACGAGCAGTACTTC. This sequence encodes CASSLLVSGTNYEQYF.

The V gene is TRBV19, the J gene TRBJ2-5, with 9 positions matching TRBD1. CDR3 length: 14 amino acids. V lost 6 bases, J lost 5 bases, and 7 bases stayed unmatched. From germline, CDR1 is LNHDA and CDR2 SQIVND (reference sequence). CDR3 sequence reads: CASRTTGGGETQYF. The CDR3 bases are TGTGCCAGTAGAACGACAGGGGGAGGGGAGACCCAGTACTTC. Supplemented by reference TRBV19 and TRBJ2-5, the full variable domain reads DGGITQSPKYLFRKEGQNVTLSCEQNLNHDAMYWYRQDPGQGLRLIYYSQIVNDFQKGDIAEGYSVSREKKESFPLTVTSAQKNPTAFYLCASRTTGGGETQYFGPGTRLLVL.

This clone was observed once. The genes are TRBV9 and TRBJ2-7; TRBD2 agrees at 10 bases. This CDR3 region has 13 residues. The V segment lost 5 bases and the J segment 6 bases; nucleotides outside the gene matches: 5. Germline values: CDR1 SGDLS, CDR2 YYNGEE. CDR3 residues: CASSLAGEGEQYF. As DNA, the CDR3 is TGTGCCAGCAGTCTAGCGGGAGAGGGCGAGCAGTACTTC.

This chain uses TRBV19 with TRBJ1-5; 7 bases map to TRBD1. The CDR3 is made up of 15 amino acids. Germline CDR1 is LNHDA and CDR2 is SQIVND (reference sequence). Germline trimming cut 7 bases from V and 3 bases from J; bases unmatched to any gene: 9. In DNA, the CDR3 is TGTGCCAGTACGTCCAGACAGGGAAACAATCAGCCCCAGCATTTT. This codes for CASTSRQGNNQPQHF. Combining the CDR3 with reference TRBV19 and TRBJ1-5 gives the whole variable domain DGGITQSPKYLFRKEGQNVTLSCEQNLNHDAMYWYRQDPGQGLRLIYYSQIVNDFQKGDIAEGYSVSREKKESFPLTVTSAQKNPTAFYLCASTSRQGNNQPQHFGDGTRLSIL.

CDR3 amino acids: CASREGANGYTF. CDR3 in DNA: TGTGCCAGCAGAGAGGGGGCCAATGGCTACACCTTC. This sequence joins TRBV6-5 and TRBJ1-2; TRBD1 matches at 7 bases. CDR3 size: 12 residues. The germline V gene encodes CDR1 MNHEY and CDR2 SVGAGI. V shed 6 bases and J 6 bases; nucleotides not matched to a gene: 4.